The rows below give T cell receptor beta chains drawn from one sample of a study of cytomegalovirus exposure and HLA in healthy donors. Data came from immunoSEQ multiplex PCR; TCRdb stores just in-frame clones and leaves some out. The data show about 180,000 clones, 76% seen once. The specimen sequenced was PBMCs. The receptors originated from a woman aged 30 to 39 in good health and CMV-seropositive. CDR3s include the opening cysteine and the closing phenylalanine or tryptophan. Each record gives: V gene, J gene, clone size, D gene, CDR3 DNA, CDR3 protein. The D gene is left open where the match is weak. Size is stated for part of the rows, as once, few or many counts, or as a class when the clone is expanded.

v_gene: TRBV28
j_gene: TRBJ1-2
abundance: once
d_gene: TRBD1
CDR3nt: TGTGCCAGCAGTTCAGACAGGGGATACAACTATGGCTACACCTTC
CDR3aa: CASSSDRGYNYGYTF

v_gene: TRBV28
j_gene: TRBJ1-6
abundance: .
d_gene: .
CDR3nt: TGTGCCATTGGGGGGAAGAATTCACCCCTCCACTTT
CDR3aa: CAIGGKNSPLHF

v_gene: TRBV7-9
j_gene: TRBJ1-6
abundance: .
d_gene: .
CDR3nt: TGTGCCAGCAGCTTACGAGATAATTCACCCCTCCACTTT
CDR3aa: CASSLRDNSPLHF

v_gene: TRBV5-1
j_gene: TRBJ2-3
abundance: .
d_gene: TRBD1
CDR3nt: TGCGCCAGCAGCCCCCAAGGGACAGGGAGGGCAGATACGCAGTATTTT
CDR3aa: CASSPQGTGRADTQYF

v_gene: TRBV28
j_gene: TRBJ2-3
abundance: .
d_gene: TRBD1
CDR3nt: TGTGCCAGCAGTTTATTGAGGGACAGGGGGCAATTTCCCACAGATACGCAGTATTTT
CDR3aa: CASSLLRDRGQFPTDTQYF

v_gene: TRBV6-6
j_gene: TRBJ1-3
abundance: .
d_gene: .
CDR3nt: .
CDR3aa: CASSTSTGSGNTIYF

v_gene: TRBV6-5
j_gene: TRBJ1-6
abundance: .
d_gene: .
CDR3nt: TGTGCCAGTTCCGGGTCCTATAATTCACCCCTCCACTTT
CDR3aa: CASSGSYNSPLHF

v_gene: TRBV7-6
j_gene: TRBJ1-4
abundance: .
d_gene: .
CDR3nt: TGTGCCAGCAGCTTAGACCGAGGTGTGAGGGAAAAACTGTTTTTT
CDR3aa: CASSLDRGVREKLFF

v_gene: TRBV9
j_gene: TRBJ1-4
abundance: .
d_gene: .
CDR3nt: TGTGCCAGCAGCGCCGCGGGGGCGGGTGAAAAACTGTTTTTT
CDR3aa: CASSAAGAGEKLFF

v_gene: TRBV10-3
j_gene: TRBJ2-2
abundance: few
d_gene: .
CDR3nt: TGTGCCATCAGTACTAGGACCGGGGAGCTGTTTTTT
CDR3aa: CAISTRTGELFF

v_gene: TRBV10-3
j_gene: TRBJ1-2
abundance: few
d_gene: TRBD1
CDR3nt: TGTGCCATCAGTGAGGCGACAGGGGGTGCCCTAGGAGGCTACACCTTC
CDR3aa: CAISEATGGALGGYTF

v_gene: TRBV28
j_gene: TRBJ1-2
abundance: once
d_gene: .
CDR3nt: TGTGCCAGCTTGACAGGAAACTATGGCTACACCTTC
CDR3aa: CASLTGNYGYTF

v_gene: TRBV30
j_gene: TRBJ2-1
abundance: .
d_gene: TRBD1
CDR3nt: TGTGCCTGGGCCAGACAGGGAGCCGCTGACAATGAGCAGTTCTTC
CDR3aa: CAWARQGAADNEQFF

v_gene: TRBV10-3
j_gene: TRBJ1-2
abundance: .
d_gene: .
CDR3nt: TGTGCCATCAGTGACGGGATCTATGGCTACACCTTC
CDR3aa: CAISDGIYGYTF

v_gene: TRBV7-8
j_gene: TRBJ2-7
abundance: .
d_gene: TRBD1
CDR3nt: TGTGCCAGCAGCCCCACGGGGGTCGGGACAGGGGAAGACTTC
CDR3aa: CASSPTGVGTGEDF

v_gene: TRBV5-4
j_gene: TRBJ1-5
abundance: .
d_gene: .
CDR3nt: TGTGCCAGCAGCCCTGGGGGAGCCGGGGGTGGCAATCAGCCCCAGCATTTT
CDR3aa: CASSPGGAGGGNQPQHF

v_gene: TRBV4-2
j_gene: TRBJ2-1
abundance: .
d_gene: TRBD2
CDR3nt: TGTGCCAGCAGCCAGACTAGCGGGGGGGCCGCTGAGCAGTTCTTC
CDR3aa: CASSQTSGGAAEQFF

v_gene: TRBV7-2
j_gene: TRBJ1-6
abundance: once
d_gene: .
CDR3nt: TGTGCCAGCAGAGGGGTTCGTAATTCACCCCTCCACTTT
CDR3aa: CASRGVRNSPLHF

v_gene: TRBV18
j_gene: TRBJ2-5
abundance: .
d_gene: TRBD1
CDR3nt: TGTGCCAGCTCACCGCCAGGGGGTTCTGCGGAGACCCAGTACTTC
CDR3aa: CASSPPGGSAETQYF

v_gene: TRBV7-9
j_gene: TRBJ1-2
abundance: few
d_gene: .
CDR3nt: TGTGCCAGCAGCTCCCCGGGGGTCCCGGGCTATGGCTACACCTTC
CDR3aa: CASSSPGVPGYGYTF

v_gene: TRBV2
j_gene: TRBJ2-5
abundance: .
d_gene: .
CDR3nt: TGTGCCAGCAGTGAACTAGAGACCCAGTACTTC
CDR3aa: CASSELETQYF